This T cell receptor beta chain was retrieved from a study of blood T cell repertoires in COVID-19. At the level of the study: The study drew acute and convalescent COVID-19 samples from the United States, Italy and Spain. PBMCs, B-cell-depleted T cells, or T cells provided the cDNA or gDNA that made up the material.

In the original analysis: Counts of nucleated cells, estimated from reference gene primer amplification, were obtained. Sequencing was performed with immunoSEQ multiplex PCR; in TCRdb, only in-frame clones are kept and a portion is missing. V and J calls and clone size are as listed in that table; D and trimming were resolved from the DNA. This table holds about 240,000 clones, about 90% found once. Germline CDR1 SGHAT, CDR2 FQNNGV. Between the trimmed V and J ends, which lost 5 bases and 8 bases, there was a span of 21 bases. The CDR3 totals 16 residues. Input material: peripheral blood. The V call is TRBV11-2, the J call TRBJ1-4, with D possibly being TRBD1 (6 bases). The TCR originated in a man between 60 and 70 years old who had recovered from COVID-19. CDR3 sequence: CASSPPTGQTWEKLFF. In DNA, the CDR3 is TGTGCCAGCAGCCCACCCACCGGACAGACCTGGGAAAAACTGTTTTTT.